This note documents a single TCR beta chain sequence. Its antigen remains unidentified. Per-base quality was not reported, and no clone a single base away is much larger than it. TCRbeta CDR3 regions were amplified from genomic DNA by means of the immunoSEQ Assay, a bias-controlled multiplex PCR. The authors' analysis ran thus. The number of nucleated cells in each sample was estimated by amplification of reference gene primers within the assay. To quantify the absolute abundance of each unique TCRbeta CDR3 rearrangement, sequence reads were collapsed and filtered. For each sample, productive Simpson clonality was calculated as the square root of Simpson's diversity index over productive rearrangements. TCRdb obtained this table from immuneACCESS and retained in-frame rearrangements with V and J assigned. These tables miss some clones; where compared with another copy, unresolved V genes account for less than half of the shortfall, and the remainder is unexplained. The DNA gave D and trimming, while V, J and clone size come from that table. For this sample the table gives around 400,000 clones, of which roughly 86% were detected only once. In total, the top ten clones hold roughly 2.1% of the sample.

This sample stems from a study of blood T cell repertoires in COVID-19 (dated by TCRdb to the early 2020s). Regarding the research as a whole: Samples covering the acute and convalescent phases of COVID-19 were provided by collaborators in the United States, Italy and Spain. Where available, HLA class I and class II types were obtained from metadata supplied by the sample provider rather than from assay-based typing. Subjects who had been exposed to COVID-19, were actively infected with it, or had recovered from it provided the deeply sampled blood TCRbeta repertoires that made up the dataset. The sample metadata nearly always contained a de-identified subject ID, COVID-19 status, age in years and sex. The material from the prospective study consisted of cDNA or gDNA derived from T cells, B-cell-depleted T cells, or PBMCs. The repertoires were released in a freely available public database intended as a resource for research on the immune response to SARS-CoV-2. Samples were obtained from the ongoing ImmuneRACE study (first 160 participants) and from approximately 1,200 subjects provided by 6 global collaborators.

The CDR3 has 14 amino acids, counting the end cysteine and phenylalanine. The sequence is cut down to CDR3 DNA, 42 bases in frame from base 1. V loses 2 bases of germline sequence and J loses 3 bases, and the interval between the two ends is 10 bases. As encoded in the germline V gene, CDR1 is MDHEN while CDR2 is SYDVKM. Broader findings and caveats from the paper: Clinical and demographic metadata were provided uncurated, with the amount varying by source and participant.

At one collaborating source in Seattle, patients were enrolled during active infection and were followed longitudinally through the course of disease. Whole blood was collected in K2EDTA tubes by collaborating institutions according to the institutions' own protocols. For TCRbeta analysis, collaborators shipped samples as frozen whole blood, isolated PBMCs, or DNA extracted from either of those sample types. Recombination joined TRBV28 with TRBJ1-1; the D gene lacks a confident call. Sequencing was carried out using peripheral blood. This clonotype was sampled from a woman between 55 and 75 years old with COVID-19, enrolled during active disease. The DNA sequence reads TGTGCCAGCAGTTTACCGCCAGGCCACACTGAAGCTTTCTTT. This yields the protein CASSLPPGHTEAFF.